Here is one T cell receptor beta chain with its context. Antigen unknown. The CDR3 contains 15 residues. Germline CDR1 and CDR2: MNHEY and SVGAGI. The data originate from a study of T cells expressing NK-cell markers. In the study overall: The study sequenced eight donors, seven HCMV-seropositive and one seronegative. General study findings and limits: For several donors, the dominant NKG2C+ clonotypes made up roughly 1.0-8% of their CD8+ T cells.

For TCR beta, cDNA was produced by 5'RACE template switching with UMIs. TCRdb reprocessed the 5' RACE reads and reports one entry per CDR3 protein, with no DNA. The record lists a few hundred thousand distinct CDR3 sequences, of which the ten most abundant hold 0.39%. The specimen was blood T cells: a sorted CD56 or NKG2C T cell subset, CD4+ or CD8+ T cells, or bulk PBMC T cells (not recorded which). The source of this sequence is a man aged 18 to 29 in good health. The rearrangement uses TRBV6-5 and TRBJ2-7; TCRdb designates TRBD2, a call that cannot be tested without DNA. The CDR3 reads CASSYSTSTFYEQYF.